The present entry profiles one T cell receptor (beta chain) with its context. The CDR3 is 15 residues long. V lost 5 bases to trimming and J lost 4 bases, with 15 bases between them. Germline lookup yields CDR1 SGHRS and CDR2 YFSETQ. These data originate in a study of blood T cell repertoires in COVID-19. The wider study: The cDNA or gDNA used as material had been derived from T cells, B-cell-depleted T cells, or PBMCs.

Participants came from some 23 US areas, aged about 18 to 90 years. Among Cohort 3 donors, those recovered had two negative PCRs, clearance, or symptom resolution. Original processing notes: For nucleated cells, counts were estimated from reference gene primer amplification. Here immunoSEQ multiplex PCR was the method, and the copy in TCRdb shows in-frame clones only, minus some. The V and J calls and clone size come from that table; D and trimming were worked out from the DNA. In the table there are around 200,000 clones, about 85% of which are singletons. The clonotype was recovered from a man in his forties who had recovered from COVID-19. Sequences were obtained from PBMCs or T cells enriched from blood (not recorded which). The V call is TRBV5-1, the J call TRBJ1-4; possibly TRBD1 for D (6 bases). CDR3 residues: CASRPMGTLNEKLFF. The CDR3 bases are TGCGCCAGCAGGCCGATGGGGACACTTAATGAAAAACTGTTTTTT.